A single sample gave rise to the 23 T cell receptor beta chains below, sequenced in a study of cytomegalovirus exposure and HLA in healthy donors. A multiplex PCR was run with 60 Vbeta primers and 13 Jbeta primers. Method: immunoSEQ multiplex PCR; TCRdb's copy keeps in-frame clones and lacks some. The sample yields 120,000 or so clones, around 80% seen once. Sequenced material: PBMCs. The receptors originated from a woman between 18 and 29 years old in good health and CMV-seronegative.

The chain couples TRBV5-1 to TRBJ2-3; TRBD1 agrees at 7 bases. The germline V gene encodes CDR1 SGHRS and CDR2 YFSETQ. The CDR3 contains 15 residues. The J segment lost 0 bases and the V segment lost 3 bases, leaving 4 bases of the junction unmatched. CDR3 coding DNA: TGCGCCAGCAGCTGGGGACAGTCCAGCACAGATACGCAGTATTTT. Translation gives CASSWGQSSTDTQYF.

The chain uses TRBV2 and TRBJ1-5; unclear D gene. Germline CDR1 SNHLY, CDR2 FYNNEI. With 8 bases removed from V and 6 bases from J, the gap between germline ends came to 17 bases. The CDR3 has 14 residues. CDR3 protein: CASLGGRGSQPQHF. The CDR3 DNA is TGTGCCAGCTTGGGAGGACGAGGAAGTCAGCCCCAGCATTTT.

The chain links TRBV19 to TRBJ1-2, with D possibly TRBD1 on 6 matching bases. From germline, CDR1 is LNHDA and CDR2 SQIVND (reference sequence). V lost 5 bases to trimming and J lost 4 bases, with 17 bases between them. The CDR3 loop spans 15 amino acids. The CDR3 loop is CASSPGGGAGYGYTF. The DNA for the CDR3 is TGTGCCAGTAGTCCCGGGGGGGGCGCGGGCTATGGCTACACCTTC.

In its sample, this clone was seen a few times. One junction end disagrees with the germline gene, perhaps due to a read error. The V call is TRBV9, the J call TRBJ2-6, with TRBD1 as a possible D gene (5 bases). The germline V gene encodes CDR1 SGDLS and CDR2 YYNGEE. CDR3 length: 15 residues. In DNA, the CDR3 is TGTGCCAGCAGCGTAGAAATCACTGGGGCCAACGGCCTGACTTTC. Its protein product is CASSVEITGANGLTF. Full variable domain (outside the CDR3, taken from reference TRBV9 and TRBJ2-6): DSGVTQTPKHLITATGQRVTLRCSPRSGDLSVYWYQQSLDQGLQFLIQYYNGEERAKGNILERFSAQQFPDLHSELNLSSLELGDSALYFCASSVEITGANGLTFGAGSRLTVL.

The rearrangement joins TRBV27 to TRBJ2-3; 7 nucleotides match TRBD1. Trimming took 6 bases from V and 2 from J; bases not matched to a gene: 5. The CDR3 length is 14 residues. Germline V lookup: CDR1 MNHEY, CDR2 SMNVEV (reference sequence). The CDR3 reads CASSNRGFTDTQYF. The CDR3 coding sequence is TGTGCCAGCAGCAACAGGGGATTCACAGATACGCAGTATTTT.

This rearrangement joins TRBV6-1 to TRBJ1-1; 7 nucleotides align to TRBD1. Germline V CDR1 and CDR2: MNHNS, SASEGT. CDR3 length: 14 residues. V dropped 4 bases and J dropped 11; count of bases not matched to a gene: 13. The CDR3 loop is CASSGLAGGDDAFF. The CDR3 DNA reads as TGTGCCAGCAGTGGCTTGGCAGGGGGTGATGACGCTTTCTTT.

The rearrangement joins TRBV7-8 to TRBJ2-7, with a tentative D call TRBD1 (6 bases). CDR1 SGHVS and CDR2 FQNEAQ come from the germline V gene. Trimming removed 5 bases from V and 7 bases from J, with 9 bases in between. The CDR3 runs 11 residues. CDR3 region: CASSQGIEQYF. CDR3 nucleotide sequence: TGTGCCAGCAGCCAGGGGATTGAGCAGTACTTC. Full variable domain (rest looked up from reference TRBV7-8 and TRBJ2-7): GAGVSQSPRYKVAKRGQDVALRCDPISGHVSLFWYQQALGQGPEFLTYFQNEAQLDKSGLPSDRFFAERPEGSVSTLKIQRTQQEDSAVYLCASSQGIEQYFGPGTRLTVT.

The genes are TRBV28 and TRBJ1-2; D call uncertain. This CDR3 spans 12 amino acids. V was pared by 4 bases and J by 5 bases, with 8 bases between. CDR1 MDHEN and CDR2 SYDVKM come from the germline V gene. CDR3 sequence (DNA): TGTGCCAGCAGTTCCCAGGATTATGGCTACACCTTC. This codes for CASSSQDYGYTF.

About this clone itself: Sequence at one end of the junction differs from germline and may be a read error. V is TRBV4-2 and J is TRBJ2-6, with a tentative D call TRBD1 (5 bases). CDR1 is LGHNA, CDR2 YNFKEQ, per germline. CDR3 size: 13 residues. This CDR3 is CASSPSGANGLTF. In DNA form, the CDR3 reads TGTGCCAGCAGCCCCTCTGGGGCCAACGGCCTGACTTTC.

This sequence joins TRBV10-3 and TRBJ2-3; perhaps TRBD2 as D (6 bases). The CDR3 is 16 residues long. V dropped 2 bases and J dropped 4 bases, with 16 bases sitting between them. Germline CDR1 reads ENHRY; CDR2 reads SYGVKD. The CDR3 nucleotides are TGTGCCATCAGTGAGGATGGGCGGGGCGACTCAGATACGCAGTATTTT. Translating it yields CAISEDGRGDSDTQYF.

V gene TRBV6-1 combines with J gene TRBJ1-2; D gene ambiguous. V dropped 0 bases and J dropped 5 bases, with 10 bases sitting between them. Germline V gene sequence: CDR1 MNHNS, CDR2 SASEGT. CDR3 length equals 14 residues. The CDR3 coding sequence is TGTGCCAGCAGTGAAGCCCCGAGGCGGTATGGCTACACCTTC. Translating it yields CASSEAPRRYGYTF.

This chain links TRBV6-5 with TRBJ1-4, with TRBD1 as a possible D gene (5 bases). With 0 bases removed from V and 8 bases from J, the gap between germline ends came to 13 bases. The CDR3 consists of 15 residues. Germline V gene lookup returns CDR1 MNHEY and CDR2 SVGAGI. The CDR3 DNA reads TGTGCCAGCAGTTACTCGGGGGGGGTAAGGGAAAAACTGTTTTTT. Its translation: CASSYSGGVREKLFF.

V usage is TRBV23-1 and J usage is TRBJ1-5; maybe TRBD1 (5 bases). TRBV23-1 is classed as an ORF, of uncertain function. Trimming left V 6 bases short and J 3 bases short, with 9 bases between. This CDR3 contains 13 residues. The CDR3 is CASRLTDNQPQHF. CDR3 in DNA: TGCGCCAGCAGGCTGACAGACAATCAGCCCCAGCATTTT.

This rearrangement joins TRBV5-1 to TRBJ1-1; no firm D call. The CDR3 consists of 15 residues. V was pared by 4 bases and J by 3 bases, with 16 bases between. In germline, CDR1 is SGHRS, CDR2 YFSETQ. CDR3 sequence reads: CASSPESGGYTEAFF. The CDR3 DNA reads as TGCGCCAGCAGCCCCGAGTCGGGTGGGTACACTGAAGCTTTCTTT.

The genes are TRBV27 and TRBJ1-5; 10 bases are shared with TRBD1. The CDR3 covers 16 residues. CDR1 MNHEY and CDR2 SMNVEV come from the germline V gene (reference sequence). Germline trimming cut 5 bases from V and 5 bases from J; bases unmatched to any gene: 9. The chain's CDR3 is CASSLIGTGVDQPQHF. The CDR3 DNA is TGTGCCAGCAGTCTCATTGGGACAGGGGTTGATCAGCCCCAGCATTTT.

J is TRBJ2-3 and V is TRBV29-1, with 12 bases that match TRBD2. The V gene end was trimmed by 5 bases and the J gene end by 4 bases; junction bases not matched to a gene: 13. The CDR3 runs 17 residues. CDR1 SQVTM and CDR2 ANQGSEA come from the germline V gene. CDR3 DNA sequence: TGCAGCGTTCCCGCTCAGGCGCTAGCGGGAGGGGCAGATACGCAGTATTTT. This sequence encodes CSVPAQALAGGADTQYF.

The chain joins TRBV5-4 to TRBJ2-5, with 10 positions matching TRBD2. The CDR3 covers 17 residues. Unmatched junction bases numbered 13, after V lost 4 bases and J lost 4 bases. In germline, CDR1 is SGHNT, CDR2 YYREEE (reference sequence). For the CDR3, the DNA is TGTGCCAGCAGCCAAACTGGGGGAGCGGGAGGGAGAGAGACCCAGTACTTC. Translated, it gives CASSQTGGAGGRETQYF.

The chain uses TRBV6-1 and TRBJ1-2, with TRBD1 identical over 7 bases. The CDR3 consists of 15 residues. The germline V gene has CDR1 MNHNS and CDR2 SASEGT. The V and J ends lost 6 bases and 5 bases, in that order; junction bases with no gene match: 12. Here the CDR3 reads CASRGLDRERYGYTF. The CDR3 nucleotides are TGTGCCAGCAGGGGACTCGACAGGGAACGGTATGGCTACACCTTC.

This clone was found once. The rearrangement joins TRBV19 to TRBJ2-7, with TRBD2 as a possible D gene (5 bases). CDR3 length equals 15 residues. Trimming removed 3 bases from V and 0 bases from J, with 12 bases in between. Germline V lookup: CDR1 LNHDA, CDR2 SQIVND (reference sequence). The CDR3 loop reads CASSMMSGNSYEQYF. CDR3 nucleotide sequence: TGTGCCAGTAGTATGATGTCGGGGAACTCCTACGAGCAGTACTTC.

The rearrangement joins TRBV19 to TRBJ1-4, with 7 bases lining up with TRBD1. The CDR3 runs to 15 residues. Germline-derived CDR1 and CDR2 are LNHDA and SQIVND (reference sequence). V trimming: 5 bases; J trimming: 1 base; junction bases outside the gene matches: 4. This CDR3 reads CASSGRQGTNEKLFF. The DNA for the CDR3 is TGTGCCAGTAGTGGAAGACAGGGAACTAATGAAAAACTGTTTTTT.

The chain uses TRBV6-5 and TRBJ1-2; D remains ambiguous. This CDR3 comprises 13 residues. The ends were cut back, 6 bases at V and 4 bases at J, with 12 bases in the middle. Looked up from germline, CDR1 is MNHEY and CDR2 is SVGAGI. CDR3 coding DNA: TGTGCCAGCAGAACATGGTTGCCCTATGGCTACACCTTC. It specifies CASRTWLPYGYTF.

The genes are TRBV19 and TRBJ1-4, with no clear D. CDR3 length: 13 residues. V lost 6 bases and J 8 bases, leaving 13 bases between the germline ends. Per the germline V gene, CDR1 is LNHDA and CDR2 is SQIVND (reference sequence). In DNA, the CDR3 is TGTGCCAGTAGACCCTCGGTTAGCGAAAAACTGTTTTTT. This encodes CASRPSVSEKLFF.

In its sample, this clone was seen a few times. This rearrangement joins TRBV6-6 to TRBJ2-1, with D perhaps matching TRBD2 (7 bases). The CDR3 sequence is 16 residues long. Per the germline V gene, CDR1 is MNHNY and CDR2 is SVGAGI (reference sequence). V was clipped by 4 bases and J by 2 bases, with 15 bases between them. CDR3 DNA: TGTGCCAGCAGTTCGTATGGGGGGGCCACCTACAATGAGCAGTTCTTC. It yields the protein CASSSYGGATYNEQFF.